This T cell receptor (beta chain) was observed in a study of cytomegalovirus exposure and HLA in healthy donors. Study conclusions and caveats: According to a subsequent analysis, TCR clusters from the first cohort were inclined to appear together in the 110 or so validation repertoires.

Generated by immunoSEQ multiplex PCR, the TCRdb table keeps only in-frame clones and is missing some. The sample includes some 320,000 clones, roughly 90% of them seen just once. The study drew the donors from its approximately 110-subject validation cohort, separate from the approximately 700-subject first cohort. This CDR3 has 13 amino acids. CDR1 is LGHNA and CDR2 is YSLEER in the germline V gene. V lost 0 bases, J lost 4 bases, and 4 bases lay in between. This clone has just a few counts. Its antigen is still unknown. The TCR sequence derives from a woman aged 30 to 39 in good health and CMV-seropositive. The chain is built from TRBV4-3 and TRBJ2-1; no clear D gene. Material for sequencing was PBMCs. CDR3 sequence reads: CASSQDSYNEQFF. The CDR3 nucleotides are TGCGCCAGCAGCCAAGATTCATACAATGAGCAGTTCTTC.